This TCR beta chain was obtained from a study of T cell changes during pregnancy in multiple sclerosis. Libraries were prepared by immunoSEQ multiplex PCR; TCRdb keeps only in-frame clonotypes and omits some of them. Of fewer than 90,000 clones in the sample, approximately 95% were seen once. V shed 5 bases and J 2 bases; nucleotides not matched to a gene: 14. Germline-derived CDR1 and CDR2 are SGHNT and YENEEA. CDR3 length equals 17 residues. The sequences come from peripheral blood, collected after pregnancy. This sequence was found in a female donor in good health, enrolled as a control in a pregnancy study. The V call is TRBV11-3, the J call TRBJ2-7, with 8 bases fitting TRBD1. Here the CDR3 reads CASSPPGRQGPTYEQYF. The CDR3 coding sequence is TGTGCCAGCAGCCCCCCGGGCCGACAGGGGCCAACCTACGAGCAGTACTTC.